This T cell receptor beta chain was obtained from a study of post-analysis software for immune sequencing data. With regard to this clonotype: Antigen specificity is unknown.

This CDR3 has 18 residues. CDR1 is MNHEY and CDR2 is SVGEGT in the germline V gene. Trimming removed 6 bases at V and 0 bases at J, with 22 bases between. Unique molecular identifiers had been added to the TCR beta cDNA libraries. The yield from approximately 1 to 10 million T cells was around 500,000 cDNA molecules in total. A single record per CDR3 protein comes from TCRdb applying MiXCR to the PCR reads. The sample holds hundreds of thousands of distinct CDR3 sequences, around 60% seen once. Study conclusions and caveats: There were roughly 5 TRBV segments more frequent in patients than controls, and TRBV5-6, TRBV5-1 and TRBV20-1 were among them.

The sequence derives from a girl aged 2 to 9 with multiple sclerosis. The chain joins TRBV6-2 or TRBV6-3 to TRBJ2-3; weak D call: TRBD2 (6 bases). The sample taken for sequencing was blood. CDR3 loop: CASSLDRRDLFSTDTQYF. The DNA of the CDR3 is TGTGCCAGCAGCTTGGACCGGCGGGATCTTTTTAGCACAGATACGCAGTATTTT.